A single sample is the source of the 19 T cell receptor beta chains below, sequenced in a study of shared clonotypes between healthy human individuals. The protocol was immunoSEQ multiplex PCR, while the TCRdb copy is restricted to in-frame clones and leaves out a portion. There are about a million clones in the sample; 70% to 80% occur only once, and 0.89% lies in the top ten. The sequenced material came from memory CD4+ T cells from PBMCs. Indicated subset: CD45RA-negative fraction. The receptor set was obtained from a man between 18 and 35 years old in good health. Some clones in this sample may be carry-over from other donors' samples.

CDR3 in DNA: TGTGCCAGCAGCGACAGGGGGCGGGGCACCGGGGAGCTGTTTTTT. Protein: CASSDRGRGTGELFF. The chain employs TRBV6-1 and TRBJ2-2, with 10 nucleotides matching TRBD1. V dropped 6 bases and J dropped 4; count of bases not matched to a gene: 5. This CDR3 has 15 amino acids. Germline V CDR1 and CDR2: MNHNS, SASEGT.

V gene TRBV5-1 combines with J gene TRBJ2-3; D assignment may be TRBD1 or TRBD2 (6 bases each). This CDR3 has 14 amino acids. Germline V gives CDR1 SGHRS, CDR2 YFSETQ. V gave up 4 bases and J gave up 7 bases, with 16 bases separating them. This CDR3 reads CASSDVRGENTQYF. In DNA form, the CDR3 reads TGCGCCAGCAGCGACGTTAGGGGGGAAAATACGCAGTATTTT.

In its sample, this clone was seen a few times. The gene calls are TRBV4-2 and TRBJ2-7; 8 bases agree with TRBD2. After removal of 3 bases from V and 2 bases from J, the junction contained 6 bases not matched to a gene. Per the germline V gene, CDR1 is LGHNA and CDR2 is YNFKEQ. This CDR3 comprises 15 residues. The CDR3 loop is CASSQVLAVTYEQYF. CDR3 sequence (DNA): TGTGCCAGCAGCCAGGTACTAGCGGTGACCTACGAGCAGTACTTC.

The chain recombines TRBV15 with TRBJ1-5, with no clear D. The CDR3 length is 15 residues. CDR1 and CDR2 (germline): LNHNV, YYDKDF (reference sequence). The V end lost 5 bases, the J end lost 6 bases, and 17 bases lay between the germline ends. The CDR3 sequence: CATSVSLSEGQPQHF. The CDR3 coding sequence is TGTGCCACCAGCGTTTCGCTCTCCGAAGGTCAGCCCCAGCATTTT.

The chain has TRBV2 and TRBJ1-1; D unclear. Germline loops: CDR1 SNHLY, CDR2 FYNNEI. This CDR3 has 13 residues. The germline V and J ends were trimmed by 3 bases and 10 bases, with 15 bases remaining between them. The chain's CDR3 is CASSDRPGRLAFF. The CDR3 DNA reads as TGTGCCAGCAGTGACCGCCCGGGTAGGTTAGCTTTCTTT.

The gene calls are TRBV5-4 and TRBJ2-3; 12 positions match TRBD2. The CDR3 has 16 residues. V lost 3 bases to trimming and J lost 1 base; unmatched junction nucleotides: 3. Germline CDR1 and CDR2: SGHNT and YYREEE (reference sequence). CDR3 residues: CASSYRTSGGTDTQYF. DNA of the CDR3: TGTGCCAGCAGCTACCGGACTAGCGGGGGCACAGATACGCAGTATTTT.

The chain uses TRBV10-3 and TRBJ1-5, with 8 bases fitting TRBD1. V was pared by 10 bases and J by 4 bases, with 6 bases of the junction left unmatched. CDR1 ENHRY and CDR2 SYGVKD come from the germline V gene. The CDR3 totals 13 residues. The CDR3 protein is CANRGQENQPQHF. CDR3 DNA sequence: TGTGCCAATCGGGGACAGGAGAATCAGCCCCAGCATTTT.

V usage is TRBV5-1 and J usage is TRBJ2-3; D is possibly TRBD2 (5 bases). V shed 0 bases and J shed 6 bases, with 5 bases lying between them. The CDR3 covers 12 residues. Germline CDR1 and CDR2: SGHRS and YFSETQ. CDR3 DNA: TGCGCCAGCAGCTTGGGGAGGGATACGCAGTATTTT. It yields the protein CASSLGRDTQYF.

The chain combines TRBV18 with TRBJ2-5; D perhaps matches TRBD1 (6 bases). In germline, CDR1 is KGHSH, CDR2 LQKENI. The length of the CDR3 is 14 residues. The germline V and J ends were trimmed by 3 bases and 5 bases, with 13 bases remaining between them. CDR3 sequence (DNA): TGTGCCAGCTCACCGGGACATGGATGGGAGACCCAGTACTTC. This gives the protein CASSPGHGWETQYF.

The chain links TRBV19 to TRBJ2-3; tentative D call: TRBD1 (5 bases). V was shortened by 4 bases and J by 6 bases, with 17 bases between the two germline ends. Germline CDR1 is LNHDA and CDR2 is SQIVND (reference sequence). The CDR3 spans 15 residues. The CDR3 DNA sequence: TGTGCCAGTAGTACCACGGTAGGGGCCTTGGATACGCAGTATTTT. This sequence encodes CASSTTVGALDTQYF.

This chain joins TRBV5-5 and TRBJ1-2; 11 positions agree with TRBD1. Germline CDR1 is SGHKS and CDR2 is YYEKEE (reference sequence). The CDR3 runs 16 residues. With 0 bases clipped from V and 8 bases from J, the junction kept 9 bases outside the gene matches. CDR3 sequence reads: CASSLAGTGGIEGYTF. The DNA for the CDR3 is TGTGCCAGCAGCTTGGCGGGGACAGGGGGGATAGAGGGCTACACCTTC.

The chain recombines TRBV9 with TRBJ1-2, with 7 bases matching TRBD1. Per the germline V gene, CDR1 is SGDLS and CDR2 is YYNGEE. The CDR3 runs to 15 residues. V lost 1 base and J lost 6; bases outside the gene matches: 9. The CDR3 sequence is CASSVRIRGTDGYTF. The CDR3 DNA is TGTGCCAGCAGCGTACGGATCAGGGGGACGGATGGCTACACCTTC. Drawing the rest from reference TRBV9 and TRBJ1-2, the complete variable domain is DSGVTQTPKHLITATGQRVTLRCSPRSGDLSVYWYQQSLDQGLQFLIQYYNGEERAKGNILERFSAQQFPDLHSELNLSSLELGDSALYFCASSVRIRGTDGYTFGSGTRLTVV.

The chain joins TRBV6-1 to TRBJ2-5; 9 bases line up with TRBD2. Germline trimming cut 7 bases from V and 5 bases from J; bases unmatched to any gene: 2. This CDR3 spans 12 amino acids. Germline V CDR1 and CDR2: MNHNS, SASEGT. CDR3 nucleotides: TGTGCCAGCACTAGCGGGACGGAGACCCAGTACTTC. This sequence encodes CASTSGTETQYF.

The chain joins TRBV7-2 to TRBJ2-1; no firm D call. Germline CDR1 and CDR2: SGHTA and FQGNSA. The CDR3 loop spans 13 amino acids. Trimming shortened V by 10 bases and J by 0 bases, and 10 bases separated the two germline ends. CDR3 in amino acids: CANIQSSYNEQFF. In DNA form, the CDR3 reads TGTGCCAACATACAGAGCTCCTACAATGAGCAGTTCTTC.

The rearrangement links TRBV7-8 to TRBJ1-5; a weak D match, TRBD1 (5 bases). Germline V CDR1 and CDR2: SGHVS, FQNEAQ. Trimming took off 1 base at V and 5 bases at J, with 9 bases between the two ends. The CDR3 consists of 14 residues. The CDR3 region is CASSLGAGYQPQHF. The CDR3 coding sequence is TGTGCCAGCAGCTTAGGCGCAGGGTATCAGCCCCAGCATTTT.

The chain recombines TRBV27 with TRBJ2-2; 9 bases fit TRBD1. The junction had 11 bases not matched to a gene; V was cut back by 3 bases and J by 3 bases. The CDR3 has 18 residues. CDR1 and CDR2 from the germline V gene are MNHEY and SMNVEV (reference sequence). The CDR3 reads CASSLILRDRADTGELFF. CDR3 coding DNA: TGTGCCAGCAGTTTGATTCTCCGGGACAGGGCAGACACCGGGGAGCTGTTTTTT.

This chain uses TRBV27 with TRBJ2-7; 8 bases match TRBD2. After removal of 3 bases from V and 0 bases from J, the junction contained 7 bases not matched to a gene. The CDR3 is 16 amino acids. CDR1 is MNHEY, CDR2 SMNVEV, per germline (reference sequence). Here the CDR3 reads CASSFHKGLASYEQYF. Here the CDR3 DNA reads TGTGCCAGCAGTTTCCATAAAGGACTAGCCTCCTACGAGCAGTACTTC.

This rearrangement joins TRBV9 to TRBJ2-1; 9 bases match TRBD2. The CDR3 runs to 15 residues. Germline trimming cut 3 bases from V and 5 bases from J; bases unmatched to any gene: 6. Per the germline V gene, CDR1 is SGDLS and CDR2 is YYNGEE. As DNA, the CDR3 is TGTGCCAGCAGCGCTAGCGGGAAGGGTGACAATGAGCAGTTCTTC. Protein product: CASSASGKGDNEQFF.

The rearrangement joins TRBV7-3 to TRBJ2-5; D not certain. Trimming left V 1 base short and J 2 bases short, with 8 bases between. Germline CDR1 SGHTA, CDR2 FQGTGA. CDR3 length: 14 amino acids. The CDR3 nucleotides are TGTGCCAGCAGCTTAAACGTCGGTCAAGAGACCCAGTACTTC. It codes for CASSLNVGQETQYF.